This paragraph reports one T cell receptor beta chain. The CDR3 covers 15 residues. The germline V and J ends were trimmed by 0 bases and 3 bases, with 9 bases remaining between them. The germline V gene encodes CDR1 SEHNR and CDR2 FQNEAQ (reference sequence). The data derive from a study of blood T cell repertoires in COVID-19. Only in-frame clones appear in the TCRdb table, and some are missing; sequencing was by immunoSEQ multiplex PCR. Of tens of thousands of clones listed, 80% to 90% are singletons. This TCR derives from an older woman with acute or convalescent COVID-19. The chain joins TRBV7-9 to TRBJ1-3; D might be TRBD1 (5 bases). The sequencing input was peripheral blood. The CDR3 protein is CASSLAQGVGNTIYF. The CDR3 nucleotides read TGTGCCAGCAGCTTAGCGCAGGGCGTTGGAAACACCATATATTTT.